This TCR beta chain was profiled in a study of shared clonotypes between healthy human individuals. The repertoire was sequenced with immunoSEQ multiplex PCR; TCRdb's copy has only in-frame clones and lacks some. This table has under 2,500,000 clones, approximately 94% appearing once. The ends were cut back, 4 bases at V and 5 bases at J, with 12 bases in the middle. Germline V gene data show CDR1 as SGHNT and CDR2 as YYREEE (reference sequence). This CDR3 spans 13 amino acids. The chain links TRBV5-4 to TRBJ2-5; D is perhaps TRBD1 or TRBD2 (5 bases each). The sample taken for sequencing was naive CD4+ T cells sorted from blood. Subset specified: CD45RA+ positively selected. The receptor comes from a man aged 18-30 years in good health. CDR3 coding DNA: TGTGCCAGCAGCACCGGGGCGGAGGAGACCCAGTACTTC. It codes for CASSTGAEETQYF.